This passage covers 26 T cell receptor beta chains from one sample sequenced in a study of CXCR3-negative and CXCR3-positive naive CD8 T cells. Whole-study findings and limits: For CXCR3-positive naive cells, TRB CDR3s were more hydrophobic than those of CXCR3-negative naive cells.

Through 5' RACE with UMI labels, the TRB cDNA libraries were prepared. TCRdb reanalyzed the 5' RACE reads and collapses them to one entry per CDR3 protein, without DNA. This table lists under 85,000 distinct CDR3 sequences. These receptors' targets are unknown. Sequenced input: naive CXCR3+ CD8+ T cells from blood. Subset reported: CD45RO-CCR7+CD27+CD95- naive CD8+ T cells expressing CXCR3 (TNR3+). The receptors were gathered from a human donor in good health. Some clones in this sample may be carry-over from other donors' samples.

This chain joins TRBV12-3 or TRBV12-4 and TRBJ2-2. The CDR3 runs to 13 residues. The CDR3 sequence: CASRGMDPGELFF.

The chain employs TRBV12-3 or TRBV12-4 and TRBJ1-4; the TCRdb call, TRBD1, lacks DNA for checking. The length of the CDR3 is 14 residues. The CDR3 loop reads CASSLGAANEKLFF.

The genes are TRBV7-9 and TRBJ2-7; absent DNA, TCRdb's TRBD1 call cannot be checked. CDR3 size: 14 residues. Germline CDR1 and CDR2: SEHNR and FQNEAQ (reference sequence). The CDR3 loop is CASSFAQGPGEQYF.

The genes are TRBV6-2 or TRBV6-3 and TRBJ2-7; TCRdb returns TRBD1, unconfirmable since there is no DNA. The germline CDR1 and CDR2 sequences are MNHEY and SVGEGT. This CDR3 is built from 15 residues. The CDR3 loop reads CASTQEGRKPLEQYF.

The chain couples TRBV29-1 to TRBJ1-3. Germline V gene data show CDR1 as SQVTM and CDR2 as ANQGSEA. CDR3 size: 14 residues. The CDR3 spells CSVTPAGSGNTIYF.

The chain carries TRBV28 and TRBJ1-4; no DNA is available, so the TRBD1 call from TCRdb remains unchecked. Germline-derived CDR1 and CDR2 are MDHEN and SYDVKM. The CDR3 runs to 18 residues. CDR3 amino acids: CASSSVRQGGATNEKLFF. Together with reference TRBV28 and TRBJ1-4, the CDR3 gives the full variable domain: DVKVTQSSRYLVKRTGEKVFLECVQDMDHENMFWYRQDPGLGLRLIYFSYDVKMKEKGDIPEGYSVSREKKERFSLILESASTNQTSMYLCASSSVRQGGATNEKLFFGSGTQLSVL.

The rearrangement uses TRBV14 and TRBJ1-1; with no DNA, the TCRdb D assignment of TRBD1 cannot be verified. This CDR3 contains 16 residues. CDR1 SGHDN and CDR2 FVKESK come from the germline V gene. The chain's CDR3 is CASSQELYDPGLKAFF.

This sequence joins TRBV7-2 and TRBJ1-3. This CDR3 has 15 amino acids. Germline V gives CDR1 SGHTA, CDR2 FQGNSA. CDR3 sequence reads: CASSRDLSSGNTIYF.

The chain couples TRBV29-1 to TRBJ2-7; TCRdb reports TRBD1, a call that lacks DNA to check it against. Germline CDR1 and CDR2: SQVTM and ANQGSEA. CDR3 length: 13 amino acids. The CDR3 sequence is CSVVSDRDYEQYF.

V usage is TRBV27 and J usage is TRBJ2-7; the D call from TCRdb, TRBD2, cannot be confirmed without DNA. The germline CDR1 and CDR2 sequences are MNHEY and SMNVEV (reference sequence). CDR3 length: 12 amino acids. Here the CDR3 reads CASGRADYEQYF.

The chain is built from TRBV5-1 and TRBJ2-1; TCRdb outputs TRBD1, but without DNA this stays unchecked. This CDR3 spans 14 amino acids. Germline V gene lookup returns CDR1 SGHRS and CDR2 YFSETQ. CDR3 region: CASNPGNSYNEQFF.

The gene calls are TRBV20-1 and TRBJ2-7. CDR1 and CDR2 (germline): DFQATT, SNEGSKA (reference sequence). The CDR3 consists of 13 residues. Here the CDR3 reads CSAVQRGPYEQYF.

The CDR3 sequence is CASSYSSSGGAENEQYF. The chain combines TRBV6-5 with TRBJ2-7; the D call from TCRdb, TRBD2, cannot be confirmed without DNA. This CDR3 region has 17 residues. Per germline, CDR1 MNHEY and CDR2 SVGAGI.

The chain is built from TRBV28 and TRBJ2-5; TCRdb names TRBD1, which stays unverified in the absence of DNA. This CDR3 region has 15 residues. The germline V gene has CDR1 MDHEN and CDR2 SYDVKM. CDR3: CASRDRDMLWETQYF.

This rearrangement joins TRBV6-5 to TRBJ2-5. The CDR3 has 15 amino acids. CDR1 is MNHEY, CDR2 SVGAGI, per germline. Here the CDR3 reads CASSLQLGAQETQYF.

The CDR3 sequence is CASSQAPGGYEQYF. The rearrangement joins TRBV3-1 to TRBJ2-7; no DNA is available, so the TRBD1 call from TCRdb remains unchecked. This CDR3 comprises 14 residues. In germline, CDR1 is LGHDT, CDR2 YNNKEL (reference sequence).

The V gene is TRBV4-2, the J gene TRBJ2-1; the D call of TRBD2 rests on TCRdb alone, since no DNA is present to check it. This CDR3 spans 16 amino acids. The germline V gene encodes CDR1 LGHNA and CDR2 YNFKEQ. This chain's CDR3 is CASSQAGPIIYNEQFF.

The V call is TRBV5-6, the J call TRBJ2-2; TCRdb outputs TRBD1, but without DNA this stays unchecked. This CDR3 comprises 16 residues. Germline CDR1 reads SGHDT; CDR2 reads YYEEEE. This CDR3 reads CASSLATGSYTGELFF.

CDR3 sequence: CASSNPGLAGVNEQFF. The rearrangement links TRBV4-3 to TRBJ2-1; the TCRdb call, TRBD2, lacks DNA for checking. The CDR3 extends over 16 amino acids. Germline V gene lookup returns CDR1 LGHNA and CDR2 YSLEER.

The chain is built from TRBV29-1 and TRBJ1-2; TCRdb names TRBD1, which stays unverified in the absence of DNA. The CDR3 loop spans 12 amino acids. Germline V gives CDR1 SQVTM, CDR2 ANQGSEA. CDR3 sequence: CSVDRGLYGYTF. The full variable domain, in which reference TRBV29-1 and TRBJ1-2 provide the parts outside the CDR3, is SAVISQKPSRDICQRGTSLTIQCQVDSQVTMMFWYRQQPGQSLTLIATANQGSEATYESGFVIDKFPISRPNLTFSTLTVSNMSPEDSSIYLCSVDRGLYGYTFGSGTRLTVV.

This sequence joins TRBV5-1 and TRBJ1-2. Per germline, CDR1 SGHRS and CDR2 YFSETQ. This CDR3 region has 14 residues. The CDR3 spells CASSLGPENYGYTF.

V is TRBV5-5 and J is TRBJ1-5. The CDR3 is made up of 17 amino acids. Germline lookup yields CDR1 SGHKS and CDR2 YYEKEE (reference sequence). This chain's CDR3 is CASRLEPALTTNQPQHF.

CDR3 in amino acids: CAISDPGQGNEKLFF. This chain joins TRBV10-3 and TRBJ1-4; without DNA, the TCRdb call of TRBD1 cannot be checked. This CDR3 spans 15 amino acids. Germline CDR1 and CDR2: ENHRY and SYGVKD.

The chain is built from TRBV12-3 or TRBV12-4 and TRBJ2-5; TCRdb designates TRBD2, a call that cannot be tested without DNA. The CDR3 length is 17 residues. The CDR3 spells CASTSPGAGGPEETQYF.

The chain links TRBV5-5 to TRBJ2-7; TCRdb indicates TRBD2, and absent DNA this call remains unverified. From germline, CDR1 is SGHKS and CDR2 YYEKEE (reference sequence). CDR3 length equals 16 residues. CDR3 region: CASSTRTSGVLYEQYF.

The V gene is TRBV6-5, the J gene TRBJ2-1. Germline CDR1 reads MNHEY; CDR2 reads SVGAGI. This CDR3 has 16 residues. The CDR3 spells CASSTHSDNPDNEQFF.